These 29 T cell receptor beta chains were sequenced from one sample in a study of T-cell reconstitution after alpha-beta-depleted transplantation in children. Unique molecular identifiers were used to barcode this TCRbeta library. TCRdb analysed the PCR reads with MiXCR anew, one entry per CDR3 protein. This table has 250,000 to 350,000 distinct CDR3 sequences, 9.9% appearing once. Sequenced here: PBMCs from the stem cell graft donor, sampled from the stem cell graft. These receptors were obtained from a human donor who donated a stem cell graft to a child with SCID.

This clonotype has ten or more counts. The rearrangement uses TRBV6-1 and TRBJ2-7, with 9 positions matching TRBD1. Germline assignment: CDR1 MNHNS and CDR2 SASEGT. Unmatched junction bases numbered 5, after V lost 6 bases and J lost 2 bases. The CDR3 consists of 14 residues. CDR3 nucleotide sequence: TGTGCCAGCAGGCGACAGGGGGAGACCTACGAGCAGTACTTC. It encodes CASRRQGETYEQYF.

This clonotype was seen more than once but under ten times. V is TRBV7-8 and J is TRBJ2-1; D is perhaps TRBD1 or TRBD2 (6 bases each). The CDR3 is made up of 13 amino acids. Per germline, CDR1 SGHVS and CDR2 FQNEAQ. V dropped 9 bases and J dropped 4 bases, with 13 bases sitting between them. DNA of the CDR3: TGTGCCAGTGGACGGGGGCCTTACAATGAGCAGTTCTTC. Its protein is CASGRGPYNEQFF.

The chain is built from TRBV10-3 and TRBJ2-7; D is possibly TRBD2 (7 bases). CDR3 length: 12 amino acids. The germline gives CDR1 ENHRY, CDR2 SYGVKD. With 11 bases removed from V and 5 bases from J, the gap between germline ends came to 16 bases. In nucleotides, the CDR3 is TGTGCCTCAAGGGAGGGGGGGGACGAGCAGTACTTC. Translating gives CASREGGDEQYF.

This clonotype was seen a few times. The V call is TRBV10-2, the J call TRBJ1-1; D gene ambiguous. This CDR3 has 13 amino acids. Germline lookup yields CDR1 WSHSY and CDR2 SAAADI. V was pared by 6 bases and J by 0 bases, with 8 bases between. CDR3 region: CASRGRLNTEAFF. The CDR3 DNA follows: TGCGCCAGCAGAGGACGGTTGAACACTGAAGCTTTCTTT.

The V and J genes are TRBV5-1 and TRBJ2-2, with TRBD1 as a possible D gene (6 bases). This CDR3 region has 14 residues. CDR1 is SGHRS and CDR2 is YFSETQ in the germline V gene. The V gene lost 2 bases and the J gene lost 4 bases, with 9 bases spanning the gap. CDR3: CASSFPGATGELFF. As DNA, the CDR3 is TGCGCCAGCAGCTTCCCAGGGGCCACCGGGGAGCTGTTTTTT.

V gene TRBV6-5 combines with J gene TRBJ1-4, with no clear D. Trimming pared 2 bases from V and 0 bases from J, leaving 7 bases between. Germline lookup yields CDR1 MNHEY and CDR2 SVGAGI. This CDR3 contains 15 residues. The CDR3 coding sequence is TGTGCCAGCAGTTACGCGGCCGCAACTAATGAAAAACTGTTTTTT. Translated: CASSYAAATNEKLFF.

The chain recombines TRBV12-3 or TRBV12-4 with TRBJ1-1, with D hard to call. The CDR3 contains 13 residues. V dropped 3 bases and J dropped 1 base, with 6 bases sitting between them. The CDR3, as DNA: TGTGCCAGCAGTTTTATGACGAACACTGAAGCTTTCTTT. Its translation: CASSFMTNTEAFF.

This clonotype turned up a few times. The V call is TRBV5-1, the J call TRBJ2-1, with 12 bases identical to TRBD2. The CDR3 length is 16 residues. Germline CDR1 is SGHRS and CDR2 is YFSETQ. Germline trimming cut 0 bases from V and 10 bases from J; bases unmatched to any gene: 8. Here the CDR3 DNA reads TGCGCCAGCAGCTTGGCCGGCCTAGCGGGGGGGCGGGAGCAGTTCTTC. Protein: CASSLAGLAGGREQFF.

The table lists this clonotype with a few counts. The chain is built from TRBV7-9 and TRBJ2-7, with 8 bases matching TRBD1. The trim removed 3 bases at V and 5 bases at J, leaving 6 bases unmatched. CDR3 length: 14 residues. Germline V lookup: CDR1 SEHNR, CDR2 FQNEAQ (reference sequence). In DNA, the CDR3 is TGTGCCAGCAGCTTGAGGACAGGGAACCACGAGCAGTACTTC. This encodes CASSLRTGNHEQYF.

This clonotype appeared a few times. The rearrangement links TRBV20-1 to TRBJ2-7, with D uncertain. The CDR3 covers 14 residues. Trimming removed 0 bases at V and 0 bases at J, with 9 bases between. CDR1 is DFQATT, CDR2 SNEGSKA, per germline (reference sequence). This chain's CDR3 is CSARDRAVSYEQYF. DNA of the CDR3: TGCAGTGCTAGAGATAGGGCAGTCTCCTACGAGCAGTACTTC.

This chain joins TRBV7-8 and TRBJ2-7; D is possibly TRBD1 or TRBD2 (5 bases each). The length of the CDR3 is 16 residues. With 6 bases removed from V and 4 bases from J, the gap between germline ends came to 22 bases. From germline, CDR1 is SGHVS and CDR2 FQNEAQ. The CDR3 reads CASSSLTGTPAYEQYF. The DNA of the CDR3 is TGTGCCAGCAGTTCCTTGACCGGGACCCCAGCGTACGAGCAGTACTTC. The full variable domain, rest sourced from reference TRBV7-8 and TRBJ2-7, is GAGVSQSPRYKVAKRGQDVALRCDPISGHVSLFWYQQALGQGPEFLTYFQNEAQLDKSGLPSDRFFAERPEGSVSTLKIQRTQQEDSAVYLCASSSLTGTPAYEQYFGPGTRLTVT.

This chain links TRBV5-1 with TRBJ2-7, with D perhaps TRBD2 (6 bases). Germline-derived CDR1 and CDR2 are SGHRS and YFSETQ. The CDR3 is 14 residues long. V was trimmed by 4 bases and J by 2 bases, leaving 13 bases between them. CDR3 residues: CASSPLGSTYEQYF. CDR3 in DNA: TGCGCCAGCAGCCCCCTCGGGAGTACCTACGAGCAGTACTTC. The whole variable domain, filled in from reference TRBV5-1 and TRBJ2-7, reads KAGVTQTPRYLIKTRGQQVTLSCSPISGHRSVSWYQQTPGQGLQFLFEYFSETQRNKGNFPGRFSGRQFSNSRSEMNVSTLELGDSALYLCASSPLGSTYEQYFGPGTRLTVT.

This clonotype was picked up many times. The V call is TRBV12-3 or TRBV12-4, the J call TRBJ1-2; D is unclear. V shed 3 bases and J shed 8 bases, with 10 bases lying between them. The CDR3 sequence is 12 residues long. The CDR3 loop is CASSFRSAGYTF. CDR3 DNA: TGTGCCAGCAGTTTCCGGTCGGCAGGCTACACCTTC.

This clonotype was picked up a small number of times. This chain links TRBV20-1 with TRBJ1-6; D remains ambiguous. Germline loops: CDR1 DFQATT, CDR2 SNEGSKA (reference sequence). CDR3 size: 16 residues. The V gene lost 2 bases and the J gene lost 8 bases, with 19 bases spanning the gap. The CDR3 nucleotides read TGCAGTGCTAGAACCGAGACCGTGACCCTTGATTCACCCCTCCACTTT. Protein sequence: CSARTETVTLDSPLHF.

This clonotype was found a few times. The chain recombines TRBV5-1 with TRBJ2-3; D is uncertain. The CDR3 spans 14 residues. Germline assignment: CDR1 SGHRS and CDR2 YFSETQ. Trimming removed 1 base from V and 4 bases from J, with 10 bases in between. The CDR3 region is CASSLLPVADTQYF. The CDR3 bases are TGCGCCAGCAGCTTGTTACCAGTGGCAGATACGCAGTATTTT.

This clonotype appeared a few times. The CDR3 reads CSATGFDRRGGSSYEQYF. The DNA for the CDR3 is TGCAGTGCCACGGGCTTCGATAGGCGCGGGGGGTCATCCTACGAGCAGTACTTC. The chain has TRBV20-1 and TRBJ2-7; 8 nucleotides line up with TRBD2. This CDR3 is 18 amino acids long. J gave up 1 base and V 6 bases, and 20 bases lay outside the gene matches. CDR1 and CDR2 (germline): DFQATT, SNEGSKA (reference sequence).

Note on this clonotype: A much larger clonotype is one base distant, so this may be a read error. The chain links TRBV6-5 to TRBJ1-1; D gene ambiguous. The CDR3 is 11 amino acids. CDR1 is MNHEY and CDR2 is SVGAGI in the germline V gene. Trimming stripped 6 bases from V and 6 bases from J, with 8 bases between. CDR3 bases: TGTGCCAGCAGGTACAGAGCTGAAGCTTTCTTT. Its translation: CASRYRAEAFF.

This clonotype was counted a few times. The chain couples TRBV5-6 to TRBJ2-2, with 7 bases that match TRBD1. The V gene's germline CDR1 is SGHDT and CDR2 YYEEEE. The CDR3 runs to 16 residues. J lost 2 bases, V lost 5 bases, and 9 bases had no gene match. The CDR3 DNA follows: TGTGCCAGCAGATACTATGACAGGGCAAACACCGGGGAGCTGTTTTTT. Its protein is CASRYYDRANTGELFF.

This clonotype was counted ten times or more. V gene TRBV7-6 combines with J gene TRBJ2-5; 7 nucleotides agree with TRBD1. This CDR3 has 14 amino acids. Trimming took 5 bases from V and 0 from J; bases not matched to a gene: 3. Germline CDR1 and CDR2: SGHVS and FNYEAQ. CDR3: CASSGTANQETQYF. CDR3 DNA: TGTGCCAGCAGCGGGACAGCTAACCAAGAGACCCAGTACTTC.

V and J are TRBV12-3 or TRBV12-4 and TRBJ1-1, with D possibly TRBD1 on 5 matching bases. This CDR3 has 12 amino acids. Deletions cut 1 base from V and 10 bases from J, with 10 bases between. The CDR3 bases are TGTGCCAGCAGTTTAGGGGCAGGGAGAGCTTTCTTT. This encodes CASSLGAGRAFF.

The chain combines TRBV12-3 or TRBV12-4 with TRBJ2-1, with 10 bases that match TRBD1. CDR3 size: 15 residues. Unmatched junction bases numbered 8, after V lost 6 bases and J lost 6 bases. This chain's CDR3 is CASSPDRGNSNEQFF. The CDR3 DNA follows: TGTGCCAGCAGCCCGGACAGGGGGAACTCCAATGAGCAGTTCTTC.

The sample holds a few counts of this clonotype. The chain recombines TRBV28 with TRBJ2-7; 7 nucleotides align to TRBD2. Per the germline V gene, CDR1 is MDHEN and CDR2 is SYDVKM. The CDR3 consists of 13 residues. The J segment lost 1 base and the V segment lost 6 bases, leaving 3 bases of the junction unmatched. The DNA of the CDR3 is TGTGCCAGCAGGTGGGGGGGGTCCTACGAGCAGTACTTC. It specifies CASRWGGSYEQYF.

This clonotype was seen more than once but under ten times. This sequence joins TRBV5-1 and TRBJ2-7, with 8 nucleotides matching TRBD2. There are 15 residues in the CDR3. Per germline, CDR1 SGHRS and CDR2 YFSETQ. Trimming at V came to 1 base and at J to 2 bases, leaving 5 bases not matched to a gene. The CDR3 DNA is TGCGCCAGCAGCTTGAAGAGCGGGGGAACCTACGAGCAGTACTTC. Amino acid sequence: CASSLKSGGTYEQYF.

This clonotype came up a few times. The J gene is TRBJ2-7, the V gene TRBV6-1; TRBD1 might be the D (6 bases). The CDR3 loop spans 18 amino acids. Germline CDR1 reads MNHNS; CDR2 reads SASEGT. Between the trimmed V and J ends, which lost 6 bases and 5 bases, there was a span of 29 bases. The DNA for the CDR3 is TGTGCCAGCAGCGAAACGTACGGGTGGGGACAACATCGAGACGAGCAGTACTTC. Translating it yields CASSETYGWGQHRDEQYF.

This clonotype was observed a few times. The genes are TRBV3-1 and TRBJ2-5; D uncertain. V was clipped by 0 bases and J by 5 bases, with 16 bases between them. Germline CDR1 is LGHDT and CDR2 is YNNKEL (reference sequence). The CDR3 is 16 amino acids. Here the CDR3 reads CASSQDLYGSGETQYF. CDR3 DNA: TGTGCCAGCAGCCAAGATCTTTATGGTTCCGGGGAGACCCAGTACTTC.

This clonotype showed up many times. The rearrangement joins TRBV7-3 to TRBJ1-1; perhaps TRBD1 as D (5 bases). The CDR3 totals 13 residues. V lost 4 bases and J lost 3, with 9 bases in between. Germline V gene lookup returns CDR1 SGHTA and CDR2 FQGTGA. In nucleotides, the CDR3 is TGTGCCAGCAGCTCCGTGGGGGACACTGAAGCTTTCTTT. Translated: CASSSVGDTEAFF. Filled out from reference TRBV7-3 and TRBJ1-1, the complete variable domain reads GAGVSQTPSNKVTEKGKYVELRCDPISGHTALYWYRQSLGQGPEFLIYFQGTGAADDSGLPNDRFFAVRPEGSVSTLKIQRTERGDSAVYLCASSSVGDTEAFFGQGTRLTVV.

This clonotype was counted only a few times. V is TRBV18 and J is TRBJ2-7; TRBD1 agrees at 7 bases. The CDR3 runs 14 residues. Germline CDR1 reads KGHSH; CDR2 reads LQKENI. Trimming removed 8 bases from V and 3 bases from J; junction bases left unmatched: 10. CDR3 bases: TGTGCCAGCATCCCCGGCCAGGGGGTCTACGAGCAGTACTTC. This encodes CASIPGQGVYEQYF.

This clonotype was detected ten times or more. The chain joins TRBV7-6 to TRBJ2-7; the match to TRBD1 covers 7 bases. J lost 5 bases, V lost 4 bases, and 11 bases had no gene match. The CDR3 runs 15 residues. Germline CDR1 and CDR2: SGHVS and FNYEAQ. In DNA form, the CDR3 reads TGTGCCAGCAGCTCAAGACAGGGTTTAACCCACGAGCAGTACTTC. Its translation is CASSSRQGLTHEQYF. The full variable domain, its missing parts supplied by reference TRBV7-6 and TRBJ2-7, is GAGVSQSPRYKVTKRGQDVALRCDPISGHVSLYWYRQALGQGPEFLTYFNYEAQQDKSGLPNDRFSAERPEGSISTLTIQRTEQRDSAMYRCASSSRQGLTHEQYFGPGTRLTVT.

The chain uses TRBV5-1 and TRBJ2-1; 9 bases agree with TRBD1. This CDR3 has 15 residues. Trimming cost V 4 bases and J 6 bases; bases outside gene matches: 8. Germline V CDR1 and CDR2: SGHRS, YFSETQ. The CDR3: CASSRGTGSINEQFF. CDR3 nucleotides: TGCGCCAGCAGCCGTGGGACAGGGAGTATCAATGAGCAGTTCTTC.